The rows below give T cell receptor beta chains drawn from one sample of a study of blood T cell repertoires in COVID-19. TCRdb's copy holds only in-frame clones and misses some; the assay was immunoSEQ multiplex PCR. Of a few hundred thousand clones in the sample, about 86% were seen once. Input material: peripheral blood. Receptors were obtained from a woman between 70 and 85 years old with COVID-19, enrolled during active disease. Both conserved end residues are part of each CDR3. The order of the fields is D gene, V gene, clone size, J gene, CDR3 protein, CDR3 DNA. The D gene is left open where the match is weak. Expanded clones get a size class; other rows say once, few or many, or leave the size out.

>NA|TRBV7-2|few|TRBJ1-2
CASSLAPGNGYTF
TGTGCCAGCAGCTTAGCCCCAGGGAACGGCTACACCTTC
>TRBD1|TRBV18|NA|TRBJ2-6
CASSSGGYGANVLTF
TGTGCCAGCTCCTCAGGGGGCTATGGGGCCAACGTCCTGACTTTC
>TRBD2|TRBV24-1|NA|TRBJ2-3
CAAGGGSTDTQYF
TGTGCCGCCGGCGGGGGAAGCACAGATACGCAGTATTTT
>NA|TRBV7-9|few|TRBJ2-7
CASSLATYEQYF
TGTGCCAGCAGCTTAGCTACCTACGAGCAGTACTTC
>NA|TRBV29-1|NA|TRBJ2-7
CSVLRGSGGEQYF
TGCAGCGTCTTAAGGGGGTCCGGAGGCGAGCAGTACTTC
>NA|TRBV5-1|few|TRBJ1-1
CASSLAGRGKGEAFF
TGCGCCAGCAGCTTGGCCGGAAGGGGAAAGGGGGAAGCTTTCTTT
>NA|TRBV4-1|NA|TRBJ1-5
CASSQDNRAGNQPQHF
TGCGCCAGCAGCCAAGATAATAGGGCGGGGAATCAGCCCCAGCATTTT
>TRBD1|TRBV4-1|NA|TRBJ1-1
CASSHSDREDTEAFF
TGCGCCAGCAGCCACTCGGACAGGGAGGACACTGAAGCTTTCTTT
>TRBD2|TRBV9|NA|TRBJ2-7
CASSVSGGNLYEQYF
TGTGCCAGCAGCGTTAGCGGGGGGAACCTCTACGAGCAGTACTTC
>TRBD2|TRBV15|NA|TRBJ2-1
CATSSGRGGLDEQFF
TGTGCCACCAGCAGTGGGCGGGGGGGCCTCGATGAGCAGTTCTTC
>NA|TRBV5-1|NA|TRBJ2-5
CASRPSQETQYF
TGCGCCAGCAGACCGAGCCAAGAGACCCAGTACTTC
>TRBD2|TRBV18|NA|TRBJ2-3
CASSSSGGAADTQYF
TGTGCCAGCTCATCTAGCGGGGGGGCCGCAGATACGCAGTATTTT
>NA|TRBV27|few|TRBJ1-1
CASSFRGTEAFF
TGTGCCAGCAGTTTCCGGGGCACTGAAGCTTTCTTT
>NA|TRBV6-5|NA|TRBJ1-3
CASRQGGSGNTIYF
TGTGCCAGCAGGCAGGGAGGCTCTGGAAACACCATATATTTT
>NA|TRBV19|NA|TRBJ1-2
CASSPQQGADYGYTF
TGTGCCAGTAGTCCTCAACAGGGTGCGGACTATGGCTACACCTTC
>TRBD1|TRBV24-1|NA|TRBJ1-1
CATSDARTGNTEAFF
TGTGCCACCAGTGATGCTAGGACAGGGAACACTGAAGCTTTCTTT
>NA|TRBV24-1|NA|TRBJ1-2
CATSDLDTRYGYTF
TGTGCCACCAGTGACCTTGACACACGGTATGGCTACACCTTC
>TRBD1|TRBV30|NA|TRBJ1-5
CAWSFSGGNQPQHF
TGTGCCTGGAGTTTTTCAGGGGGGAATCAGCCCCAGCATTTT
>NA|TRBV10-2|once|TRBJ1-2
CASGSSQYYGYTF
TGCGCCAGCGGTTCAAGCCAATACTATGGCTACACCTTC
>NA|TRBV24-1|NA|TRBJ2-2
CAIKPGRDTGELFF
TGTGCCATAAAACCGGGGAGAGACACCGGGGAGCTGTTTTTT
>NA|TRBV4-3|NA|TRBJ2-7
CASSYGTLSSYEQYF
TGCGCCAGCAGCTACGGGACATTATCCTCCTACGAGCAGTACTTC
>NA|TRBV11-3|NA|TRBJ2-2
CASSPGRDTGELFF
TGTGCCAGCAGCCCGGGCAGGGACACCGGGGAGCTGTTTTTT
>TRBD2|TRBV10-3|once|TRBJ2-5
CAISESLAKQETQYF
TGTGCCATCAGTGAGTCACTAGCGAAACAAGAGACCCAGTACTTC
>TRBD1|TRBV7-3|NA|TRBJ2-1
CASSQRTGDEQFF
TGTGCCAGCAGCCAGAGGACAGGGGATGAGCAGTTCTTC
>NA|TRBV7-8|NA|TRBJ1-2
CASSYRVVNYGYTF
TGTGCCAGCAGCTACAGGGTAGTCAACTATGGCTACACCTTC
>NA|TRBV12-3/TRBV12-4|few|TRBJ1-5
CASSLSGYQPQHF
TGTGCCAGCAGTTTATCGGGGTATCAGCCCCAGCATTTT
>TRBD1|TRBV10-3|NA|TRBJ1-5
CAAGQGNQPQHF
TGTGCCGCCGGACAGGGCAATCAGCCCCAGCATTTT
>NA|TRBV4-1|NA|TRBJ1-1
CASSQGEGSNTEAFF
TGCGCCAGCAGCCAAGGAGAGGGATCGAACACTGAAGCTTTCTTT
>NA|TRBV12-3/TRBV12-4|NA|TRBJ2-2
CASSSYSAGELFF
TGTGCCAGCAGTTCTTACAGTGCCGGGGAGCTGTTTTTT
>TRBD2|TRBV6-2/TRBV6-3|NA|TRBJ2-1
CASSLWRGGRGEQFF
TGTGCCAGCAGTCTCTGGCGGGGGGGCCGAGGGGAGCAGTTCTTC
>TRBD1|TRBV10-3|NA|TRBJ2-7
CAISSGTDTYEQYF
TGTGCCATCAGCTCCGGGACAGATACCTACGAGCAGTACTTC
>TRBD2|TRBV5-1|NA|TRBJ2-7
CASSLLPTSGPLEQYF
TGCGCCAGCAGCTTGTTGCCTACTAGCGGGCCCCTCGAGCAGTACTTC
>NA|TRBV19|NA|TRBJ1-1
CASSPTTVLNTEAFF
TGTGCCAGTAGTCCTACGACAGTCCTCAACACTGAAGCTTTCTTT
>NA|TRBV30|NA|TRBJ1-3
CAWSVAGAAGNTIYF
TGTGCCTGGAGTGTAGCTGGGGCGGCTGGAAACACCATATATTTT
>NA|TRBV27|NA|TRBJ1-5
CASRPWDTYQPQHF
TGTGCCAGCAGACCCTGGGACACTTATCAGCCCCAGCATTTT
>NA|TRBV18|NA|TRBJ2-2
CASSPVGQGNTGELFF
TGTGCCAGCTCACCAGTGGGCCAGGGGAACACCGGGGAGCTGTTTTTT
>TRBD1|TRBV19|NA|TRBJ1-2
CASSMGGTGSYGYTF
TGTGCCAGTAGTATGGGAGGGACAGGTTCCTATGGCTACACCTTC
>NA|TRBV29-1|NA|TRBJ2-7
CSVVEDSYEQYF
TGCAGCGTTGTGGAGGATTCCTACGAGCAGTACTTC